This T cell receptor (beta chain) was identified during a study of blood T cell repertoires in COVID-19. Per germline, CDR1 LNHDA and CDR2 SQIVND (reference sequence). Between the trimmed V and J ends, which lost 3 bases and 7 bases, there was a span of 13 bases. CDR3 length: 14 residues. Profiling relied on immunoSEQ multiplex PCR, and the TCRdb table lists in-frame clones only, not all of them. The data contain about 43,000 clones, about nine tenths of them singletons. This receptor was taken from a human donor in a cohort sampled during active COVID-19. Sequencing used peripheral blood. This chain uses TRBV19 with TRBJ1-5; tentative D call: TRBD1 (6 bases). The CDR3 here is CASSMQGKLQPQHF. CDR3 DNA: TGTGCCAGTAGTATGCAGGGGAAATTGCAGCCCCAGCATTTT.